These 16 T cell receptor beta chains originate from one sample sequenced in a study of cytomegalovirus exposure and HLA in healthy donors. A multiplex PCR was run with 60 Vbeta primers and 13 Jbeta primers. This table comes from immunoSEQ multiplex PCR, and its TCRdb copy is limited to in-frame clones, with some not included. The sample holds 110,000 to 150,000 clones, around 10% seen once. Material: PBMCs. The receptors here all came from a male donor in good health and CMV-seronegative.

CDR3 sequence (DNA): TGTGCCAGCAGCCGCTATCCGGGACAGGGTTACAATGAGCAGTTCTTC. This codes for CASSRYPGQGYNEQFF. The chain has TRBV11-2 and TRBJ2-1, with 9 bases that match TRBD1. V was pared by 5 bases and J by 4 bases, with 9 bases of the junction left unmatched. The CDR3 spans 16 residues. CDR1 is SGHAT, CDR2 FQNNGV, per germline.

In its sample, this clone was seen a few times. This sequence joins TRBV5-1 and TRBJ2-7; 8 positions match TRBD1. This CDR3 has 14 residues. Germline-derived CDR1 and CDR2 are SGHRS and YFSETQ. V gave up 6 bases and J gave up 2 bases; unmatched junction bases: 7. CDR3 in amino acids: CASNRQGSAYEQYF. CDR3 in DNA: TGCGCCAGCAACCGACAGGGGAGCGCCTACGAGCAGTACTTC.

This clone was found a few times. This CDR3 reads CSVEDYGNEQYF. As DNA, the CDR3 is TGCAGCGTTGAAGATTACGGGAACGAGCAGTACTTC. This chain links TRBV29-1 with TRBJ2-7; D possibly corresponds to TRBD2 (5 bases). The ends were cut back, 0 bases at V and 5 bases at J, with 8 bases in the middle. This CDR3 is built from 12 residues. Germline assignment: CDR1 SQVTM and CDR2 ANQGSEA.

This clone was detected only a few times. V is TRBV30 and J is TRBJ2-5; possible D gene TRBD2, 5 bases. The V gene's germline CDR1 is GTSNPN and CDR2 SVGIG (reference sequence). Between the trimmed V and J ends, which lost 0 bases and 0 bases, there was a span of 11 bases. The CDR3 is made up of 15 amino acids. DNA of the CDR3: TGTGCCTGGAGTGTAACGGGGTTGTACCAAGAGACCCAGTACTTC. Amino acids: CAWSVTGLYQETQYF. The whole variable domain, filled in from reference TRBV30 and TRBJ2-5, reads SQTIHQWPATLVQPVGSPLSLECTVEGTSNPNLYWYRQAAGRGLQLLFYSVGIGQISSEVPQNLSASRPQDRQFILSSKKLLLSDSGFYLCAWSVTGLYQETQYFGPGTRLLVL.

This clone was detected only a few times. The chain couples TRBV5-4 to TRBJ1-2; the D gene is possibly TRBD1 (6 bases). The germline gives CDR1 SGHNT, CDR2 YYREEE (reference sequence). Trimming took 4 bases from V and 2 from J, leaving 12 bases between them. The CDR3 loop spans 14 amino acids. The CDR3 is CASSPGRGNYGYTF. As DNA, the CDR3 is TGTGCCAGCAGCCCGGGAAGGGGGAACTATGGCTACACCTTC.

The gene calls are TRBV5-6 and TRBJ2-3; TRBD1 agrees at 9 bases. Germline assignment: CDR1 SGHDT and CDR2 YYEEEE. V lost 0 bases and J lost 4; bases outside the gene matches: 3. The CDR3 is 15 amino acids. CDR3 amino acids: CASSLARTGADTQYF. As DNA, the CDR3 is TGTGCCAGCAGCTTGGCCCGGACAGGGGCAGATACGCAGTATTTT.

This clone was seen only once. The chain recombines TRBV6-4 with TRBJ1-1, with 7 nucleotides matching TRBD1. Unmatched junction bases numbered 7, after V lost 4 bases and J lost 8 bases. From germline, CDR1 is MRHNA and CDR2 SNTAGT. The CDR3 totals 13 residues. The CDR3 region is CASSGPTGPEAFF. The DNA of the CDR3 is TGTGCCAGCAGTGGCCCGACAGGGCCCGAAGCTTTCTTT.

CDR3 in amino acids: CASSATYSGNTIYF. DNA of the CDR3: TGTGCCAGCAGCGCGACATACTCTGGAAACACCATATATTTT. This chain links TRBV11-2 with TRBJ1-3; D is unresolved. This CDR3 comprises 14 residues. Looked up from germline, CDR1 is SGHAT and CDR2 is FQNNGV. With 5 bases removed from V and 0 bases from J, the gap between germline ends came to 8 bases.

This clone was picked up a small number of times. The chain employs TRBV27 and TRBJ1-1; 7 bases match TRBD1. The junction had 13 bases not matched to a gene; V was cut back by 5 bases and J by 7 bases. In germline, CDR1 is MNHEY, CDR2 SMNVEV (reference sequence). The CDR3 spans 15 residues. The CDR3 loop is CASSPGGLARVEAFF. The CDR3 region has the DNA TGTGCCAGCAGTCCAGGGGGGCTAGCAAGGGTTGAAGCTTTCTTT.

In this sample, this clone turned up a few times. The V and J genes are TRBV19 and TRBJ1-1, with a tentative D call TRBD1 (6 bases). V dropped 3 bases and J dropped 5 bases, with 16 bases sitting between them. Germline V CDR1 and CDR2: LNHDA, SQIVND (reference sequence). The CDR3 runs 15 residues. The CDR3 sequence is CASSIIGLRGTEAFF. CDR3 DNA: TGTGCCAGTAGTATTATAGGGCTTAGGGGGACTGAAGCTTTCTTT.

The J gene is TRBJ2-3, the V gene TRBV4-2, with TRBD2 identical over 10 bases. Germline values: CDR1 LGHNA, CDR2 YNFKEQ. The V gene end was trimmed by 9 bases and the J gene end by 3 bases; junction bases not matched to a gene: 6. This CDR3 is 14 amino acids long. The CDR3, as DNA: TGTGCCAGTCGGAGCGGGGGGGCAACAGATACGCAGTATTTT. Translated: CASRSGGATDTQYF.

This clone was counted only a few times. V usage is TRBV6-5 and J usage is TRBJ2-3, with 8 positions matching TRBD1. The germline V gene has CDR1 MNHEY and CDR2 SVGAGI. This CDR3 contains 15 residues. J was trimmed by 6 bases and V by 4 bases; bases with no gene match: 9. The CDR3 DNA sequence: TGTGCCAGCAGTTCGGACAGGGTGAATGGCGATACGCAGTATTTT. Translating gives CASSSDRVNGDTQYF.

This clone occurred a few times. The chain joins TRBV7-2 to TRBJ2-7, with D possibly matching TRBD2 (6 bases). The germline V gene has CDR1 SGHTA and CDR2 FQGNSA. The ends were cut back, 8 bases at V and 2 bases at J, with 13 bases in the middle. This CDR3 spans 13 amino acids. The CDR3, as DNA: TGTGCCAGCTCCGGGGGACTGACCTACGAGCAGTACTTC. Its translation: CASSGGLTYEQYF.

The CDR3 DNA reads as TGTGCCAGCCTACCTCTAGGAGGGCGGGGGAATAACTATGGCTACACCTTC. Protein sequence: CASLPLGGRGNNYGYTF. The chain has TRBV28 and TRBJ1-2, with D possibly TRBD1 on 5 matching bases. The CDR3 is 17 residues long. V gave up 8 bases and J gave up 1 base, with 23 bases separating them. Per the germline V gene, CDR1 is MDHEN and CDR2 is SYDVKM.

The CDR3 DNA sequence: TGTGCCAGCAGTTACCGATGGGCAGGGGGAGGAACTGAAGCTTTCTTT. Amino acids: CASSYRWAGGGTEAFF. The genes are TRBV6-5 and TRBJ1-1, with TRBD1 matching 7 bases. Unmatched junction bases numbered 11, after V lost 2 bases and J lost 5 bases. Germline V gene sequence: CDR1 MNHEY, CDR2 SVGAGI. The CDR3 length is 16 residues.

This clone was seen a few times. V and J are TRBV9 and TRBJ1-2, with a possible D match to TRBD1 (6 bases). Germline V lookup: CDR1 SGDLS, CDR2 YYNGEE. V dropped 2 bases and J dropped 6 bases, with 17 bases sitting between them. The CDR3 loop spans 15 amino acids. Here the CDR3 DNA reads TGTGCCAGCAGCGTGAACCCCTTGGGGGCGAATGGCTACACCTTC. Protein: CASSVNPLGANGYTF.